Reported below is one T cell receptor (beta chain). This clone has more than one count but fewer than ten. Its antigen target is currently unknown. It has no much larger one-base neighbor in the sample; base qualities were not kept. A single peripheral blood draw of about 116 mL on average was collected from each donor into heparinised tubes. A BD FACSAria II was used to sort naive, central memory, regulatory and stem cell-like memory CD4+ T cells with a panel that included CD45RO, CCR7, CD25, CD127, CD95 and CD27. A purity above 98% was achieved for all sorted populations. PBMCs were isolated immediately by Lymphoprep density gradient centrifugation and stained directly without culture. So that batch effects would be minimized, each experiment stained and sorted samples in pairs, pairing one healthy donor with one patient. The data were obtained in a study of beta chain features in type 1 diabetes listed by TCRdb under 2018. Looking at the study overall: Mean age, gender distribution, total cell number and subset yield did not differ between patients and healthy donors. Across all samples, about 110 million sorted cells were examined, and cell number per subset correlated strongly with RNA yield. Whereas all 30 or so donors provided naive and central memory subsets, regulatory and stem cell-like memory subsets were isolated from just 8 patients and about 8 healthy donors. The study compared TCRB repertoires of sorted circulating CD4+ T cell subsets between recently diagnosed type 1 diabetes patients and matched healthy donors. What the study reported, not specific to this receptor: Naive, central memory and regulatory TCRB repertoires appeared more similar among patients than among healthy donors. Sequencing cDNA rather than genomic DNA could over-represent highly expressing activated cells, although activation and CD3 levels did not differ between groups. Because the HLA sub-analyses included only small numbers of individuals, any influence of HLA type on TCRB rearrangement was left unresolved. PCR might favor shorter templates, but patient and control samples were amplified and corrected together, so any skew would affect both groups equally. At VDJ recombination sites, patients with type 1 diabetes made fewer insertions and deleted more nucleotides, a pattern implying thymic rearrangement abnormalities. In all four CD4+ subsets, TCRB CDR3 length was moderately but significantly shorter in type 1 diabetes patients.

In the germline V gene, CDR1 corresponds to SGHTA and CDR2 to FQGNSA. Germline trimming amounts to 5 bases on V and 4 bases on J, with 13 as the count of junction bases outside the gene matches. The CDR3 measures 18 amino acids from cysteine to phenylalanine. Only the CDR3 DNA is retained, 54 bases long and in frame from the first base. The entire isolated RNA was reverse transcribed using the High Capacity cDNA Reverse Transcription Kit, and thus expressed TCRB transcripts were sequenced. Deep immunoSEQ sequencing was applied to naive, central memory and regulatory T cell samples, giving an average of about 3.57 million total reads per sample. Sorted cells were lysed in RLT buffer and RNA was extracted with DNase-treated RNeasy Micro or Mini kits, depending on cell number. Each cell subset was processed on its own to prevent cross-contamination, while patient and healthy donor samples were processed together. Using the immunoSEQ multiplex PCR, TCRB sequences were amplified from cDNA into 87-bp fragments spanning the CDR3 region. Amplicons were sequenced on the Illumina HiSeq platform. Per the original workflow: Synthetic template baselines were used to correct PCR bias computationally, reads within Hamming distance 2 were collapsed together, and singletons that could not be merged were discarded. Reads were aligned against IMGT so that V, D and J genes, CDR3 length and insertions or deletions at six rearrangement sites could be assigned. Within each subset, clonotype counts were normalized to sorted cell number, and only after that were true diversity and Gini coefficients computed with the tcR R package. Repertoire sharing was quantified using the overlap coefficient calculated on TCRB nucleotide sequences. Drawn from immuneACCESS, this table holds only the in-frame rearrangements with V and J called that TCRdb kept. Clones are partly lost; checked studies trace under half to an unresolved V gene and leave the rest unexplained. That table supplies the V and J calls and clone size; D and trimming were determined from the DNA. The sample table holds around 150,000 clones, of which 6% to 7.5% were seen once. The top ten clonotypes cover around 1.3% of the sample.

The sample consisted of central memory CD4+ T cells from blood. This clonotype was obtained from a woman under 40 in good health. This chain joins TRBV7-2 to TRBJ2-6, with 8 bases matching TRBD1. Read as DNA, the sequence is TGTGCCAGCAGCAGTAGACAGGGGATGGTGGAAGGGGCCAACGTCCTGACTTTC. It translates to CASSSRQGMVEGANVLTF.